Below are 30 T cell receptor beta chains sequenced from a single sample in a study of blood T cell repertoires in COVID-19. Repertoires were generated with immunoSEQ multiplex PCR, while TCRdb's copy carries only in-frame clones and drops some. The table records 150,000 to 200,000 clones, roughly four fifths of them present only once. The sequenced material came from peripheral blood. These TCRs come from a human donor with acute or convalescent COVID-19. The donor label of this sample is uncertain.

There are a few counts of this clone. The gene calls are TRBV7-6 and TRBJ2-2, with 7 bases fitting TRBD2. J was trimmed by 2 bases and V by 6 bases; bases with no gene match: 9. CDR1 and CDR2 (germline): SGHVS, FNYEAQ. This CDR3 has 16 residues. The CDR3 DNA reads as TGTGCCAGCAGGAACCCACTAGCGCCTAACACCGGGGAGCTGTTTTTT. The encoded protein is CASRNPLAPNTGELFF.

The chain combines TRBV29-1 with TRBJ2-3; unclear D gene. With 3 bases removed from V and 4 bases from J, the gap between germline ends came to 8 bases. The CDR3 is 12 amino acids. Germline V gene lookup returns CDR1 SQVTM and CDR2 ANQGSEA. CDR3 DNA sequence: TGCAGCGTTGAGCAGGTTGCAGATACGCAGTATTTT. This translates into CSVEQVADTQYF.

The chain uses TRBV7-2 and TRBJ1-1, with D possibly TRBD1 on 5 matching bases. The germline V gene encodes CDR1 SGHTA and CDR2 FQGNSA. Trimming removed 3 bases at V and 2 bases at J, with 10 bases between. CDR3 length: 14 residues. The CDR3 DNA follows: TGTGCCAGCAGCTTTGGGACTCTTAACACTGAAGCTTTCTTT. This gives the protein CASSFGTLNTEAFF. The full variable domain, its missing parts supplied by reference TRBV7-2 and TRBJ1-1, is GAGVSQSPSNKVTEKGKDVELRCDPISGHTALYWYRQSLGQGLEFLIYFQGNSAPDKSGLPSDRFSAERTGGSVSTLTIQRTQQEDSAVYLCASSFGTLNTEAFFGQGTRLTVV.

This clone was seen only once. The rearrangement links TRBV2 to TRBJ1-3; 7 nucleotides agree with TRBD1. This CDR3 region has 16 residues. Germline V gene lookup returns CDR1 SNHLY and CDR2 FYNNEI. Trimming removed 6 bases from V and 0 bases from J; junction bases left unmatched: 8. CDR3 sequence: CASRDPGQSSGNTIYF. The CDR3 DNA is TGTGCCAGCAGGGACCCGGGACAGAGCTCTGGAAACACCATATATTTT. The variable domain in full, completed from reference TRBV2 and TRBJ1-3, reads EPEVTQTPSHQVTQMGQEVILRCVPISNHLYFYWYRQILGQKVEFLVSFYNNEISEKSEIFDDQFSVERPDGSNFTLKIRSTKLEDSAMYFCASRDPGQSSGNTIYFGEGSWLTVV.

The chain uses TRBV2 and TRBJ2-2; 8 bases agree with TRBD1. Germline-derived CDR1 and CDR2 are SNHLY and FYNNEI. V was clipped by 9 bases and J by 7 bases; unmatched bases: 10. The CDR3 runs to 14 residues. As DNA, the CDR3 is TGTGCCAGGGCCCCGACAGGGGAAAGCGGGGAGCTGTTTTTT. It encodes CARAPTGESGELFF.

The V gene is TRBV5-1, the J gene TRBJ1-1; D is unclear. The CDR3 extends over 16 amino acids. Trimming pared 0 bases from V and 1 base from J, leaving 13 bases between. The germline V gene encodes CDR1 SGHRS and CDR2 YFSETQ. CDR3 residues: CASSLDDIRRNTEAFF. CDR3 in DNA: TGCGCCAGCAGCTTGGACGACATTCGAAGGAACACTGAAGCTTTCTTT.

The CDR3 spells CATSRTGDFYEQYF. CDR3 sequence (DNA): TGTGCCACCAGCAGAACGGGGGACTTCTACGAGCAGTACTTC. The chain employs TRBV15 and TRBJ2-7; a possible D gene is TRBD2 (6 bases). This CDR3 comprises 14 residues. V lost 2 bases, J lost 3 bases, and 11 bases lay in between. CDR1 and CDR2 from the germline V gene are LNHNV and YYDKDF (reference sequence).

This CDR3 reads CSVEDLRSSIFYTF. CDR3 coding DNA: TGCAGCGTTGAAGATCTGCGATCCTCTATTTTCTACACCTTC. The J gene is TRBJ1-2, the V gene TRBV29-1; D remains ambiguous. CDR1 and CDR2 (germline): SQVTM, ANQGSEA. The V gene lost 0 bases and the J gene lost 10 bases, with 18 bases spanning the gap. The CDR3 has 14 residues.

The chain uses TRBV5-1 and TRBJ1-2; D ambiguous. The germline V and J ends were trimmed by 2 bases and 7 bases, with 9 bases remaining between them. This CDR3 is 12 amino acids long. Germline CDR1 reads SGHRS; CDR2 reads YFSETQ. CDR3 region: CASSLGGFGYTF. CDR3 sequence (DNA): TGCGCCAGCAGCTTAGGAGGTTTTGGCTACACCTTC.

The chain has TRBV21-1 and TRBJ1-6. TRBV21-1 constitutes a pseudogene. There are 16 residues in the CDR3. In nucleotides, the CDR3 is TGTGCCAGCAGCAAAGCGCTGGCGGCTGTAAATTCACCCCTCCACTTT. It specifies CASSKALAAVNSPLHF.

The gene calls are TRBV5-1 and TRBJ2-7; D might be TRBD2 (5 bases). V shed 6 bases and J shed 3 bases, with 19 bases lying between them. This CDR3 comprises 15 residues. Germline values: CDR1 SGHRS, CDR2 YFSETQ. The CDR3 reads CASTTGSDPYYEQYF. In nucleotides, the CDR3 is TGCGCCAGCACTACCGGTAGCGATCCGTACTACGAGCAGTACTTC.

This clone was found a few times. The CDR3 DNA reads as TGTGCCTGGAAACAGATGGGGGCCCGGCAAAGGAGCTATGGCTACACCTTC. Encoded protein: CAWKQMGARQRSYGYTF. The V call is TRBV30, the J call TRBJ1-2; a possible D gene is TRBD1 (6 bases). Germline CDR1 GTSNPN, CDR2 SVGIG (reference sequence). CDR3 length equals 17 residues. V was trimmed by 4 bases and J by 4 bases, leaving 25 bases between them.

The V gene is TRBV7-9, the J gene TRBJ2-5, with 8 bases aligning to TRBD1. The V gene end was trimmed by 5 bases and the J gene end by 2 bases; junction bases not matched to a gene: 7. The CDR3 has 15 amino acids. Germline values: CDR1 SEHNR, CDR2 FQNEAQ (reference sequence). In DNA form, the CDR3 reads TGTGCCAGCAGCCCTGCCAGGACAGGGCAAGAGACCCAGTACTTC. This sequence encodes CASSPARTGQETQYF.

The V gene is TRBV3-1 (or the pseudogene TRBV3-2), the J gene TRBJ1-2; D is undetermined. The length of the CDR3 is 14 residues. With 1 base removed from V and 6 bases from J, the gap between germline ends came to 12 bases. The germline gives CDR1 LGHDT, CDR2 YNNKEL (reference sequence). The CDR3 bases are TGTGCCAGCAGCCAAGCTGGCAGAGGAGATGGCTACACCTTC. This sequence encodes CASSQAGRGDGYTF.

The gene calls are TRBV29-1 and TRBJ2-3, with D perhaps TRBD1 (7 bases). This CDR3 contains 13 residues. V was cut by 1 base and J by 6 bases, with 11 bases left in between. Germline assignment: CDR1 SQVTM and CDR2 ANQGSEA. CDR3 bases: TGCAGCGTTGAAGGGGCAGGGGGGGATACGCAGTATTTT. It yields the protein CSVEGAGGDTQYF.

CDR3 residues: CASSLAGDTQYF. The DNA of the CDR3 is TGCGCCAGCAGCTTGGCCGGGGATACGCAGTATTTT. The chain carries TRBV5-1 and TRBJ2-3; no definite D call. The germline V and J ends were trimmed by 0 bases and 6 bases, with 5 bases remaining between them. The CDR3 is made up of 12 amino acids. The germline V gene has CDR1 SGHRS and CDR2 YFSETQ. Full variable domain (rest looked up from reference TRBV5-1 and TRBJ2-3): KAGVTQTPRYLIKTRGQQVTLSCSPISGHRSVSWYQQTPGQGLQFLFEYFSETQRNKGNFPGRFSGRQFSNSRSEMNVSTLELGDSALYLCASSLAGDTQYFGPGTRLTVL.

The rearrangement links TRBV5-4 to TRBJ2-7, with 7 bases that match TRBD1. The junction had 10 bases not matched to a gene; V was cut back by 6 bases and J by 1 base. Germline CDR1 is SGHNT and CDR2 is YYREEE (reference sequence). This CDR3 spans 15 amino acids. This CDR3 reads CASTANRGGSYEQYF. The DNA for the CDR3 is TGTGCCAGCACCGCAAACAGGGGCGGATCCTACGAGCAGTACTTC. The entire variable domain, with the rest obtained from reference TRBV5-4 and TRBJ2-7, is as follows: ETGVTQSPTHLIKTRGQQVTLRCSSQSGHNTVSWYQQALGQGPQFIFQYYREEENGRGNFPPRFSGLQFPNYSSELNVNALELDDSALYLCASTANRGGSYEQYFGPGTRLTVT.

For the CDR3, the DNA is TGTGCCAGTTTCAGGGGGCTCGGAAACACCATATATTTT. It yields the protein CASFRGLGNTIYF. The gene calls are TRBV19 and TRBJ1-3; 8 bases agree with TRBD1. V dropped 8 bases and J dropped 4; count of bases not matched to a gene: 4. Germline CDR1 reads LNHDA; CDR2 reads SQIVND (reference sequence). CDR3 length equals 13 residues.

The CDR3 region is CASSFWGLAGGSYEQYF. Here the CDR3 DNA reads TGTGCCAGCAGCTTCTGGGGACTAGCGGGAGGTTCCTACGAGCAGTACTTC. The V call is TRBV7-2, the J call TRBJ2-7, with TRBD2 matching 15 bases. Losses at the gene ends were 3 bases for V and 1 base for J; bases not matched to a gene: 4. CDR3 length: 17 amino acids. Germline loops: CDR1 SGHTA, CDR2 FQGNSA.

The genes are TRBV7-9 and TRBJ2-5; D is undetermined. The CDR3 totals 14 residues. Trimming cost V 1 base and J 4 bases, with 10 bases left between them. The germline V gene has CDR1 SEHNR and CDR2 FQNEAQ (reference sequence). The CDR3 region is CASSLGQALETQYF. As DNA, the CDR3 is TGTGCCAGCAGCTTAGGTCAGGCCTTAGAGACCCAGTACTTC.

The chain recombines TRBV6-5 with TRBJ2-2, with 9 positions matching TRBD2. Germline V gene lookup returns CDR1 MNHEY and CDR2 SVGAGI. V trimming: 5 bases; J trimming: 5 bases; junction bases outside the gene matches: 6. CDR3 size: 15 residues. Written as DNA, the CDR3 is TGTGCCAGCAGTCCTATAGCGGGAGTAACCGGGGAGCTGTTTTTT. It specifies CASSPIAGVTGELFF.

This clone was picked up one time. This chain uses TRBV5-1 with TRBJ2-5; 9 bases are a match to TRBD2. Germline V CDR1 and CDR2: SGHRS, YFSETQ. This CDR3 has 15 residues. The V segment lost 2 bases and the J segment 4 bases; nucleotides outside the gene matches: 6. The CDR3 protein is CASSLGGGAIETQYF. CDR3 DNA: TGCGCCAGCAGCTTAGGCGGGGGGGCAATAGAGACCCAGTACTTC.

The CDR3, as DNA: TGTGCCAGCAGCCTTCAGACAGGGTTCTACGGAGCTTTCTTT. Protein: CASSLQTGFYGAFF. The chain joins TRBV14 to TRBJ1-1; 7 bases fit TRBD1. The junction had 12 bases not matched to a gene; V was cut back by 4 bases and J by 10 bases. CDR3 size: 14 residues. CDR1 is SGHDN, CDR2 FVKESK, per germline.

The V call is TRBV25-1, the J call TRBJ1-3; D is possibly TRBD1 (6 bases). The length of the CDR3 is 16 residues. The germline gives CDR1 MGHDK, CDR2 SYGVNS. Trimming removed 0 bases at V and 2 bases at J, with 11 bases between. CDR3 bases: TGTGCCAGCAGTGAATATGGGGGGGGCACTGGAAACACCATATATTTT. The encoded protein is CASSEYGGGTGNTIYF.

This chain links TRBV4-1 with TRBJ1-3; the D gene is possibly TRBD1 (5 bases). The CDR3 contains 21 residues. V shed 0 bases and J shed 0 bases, with 24 bases lying between them. CDR1 MGHRA and CDR2 YSYEKL come from the germline V gene. CDR3 in amino acids: CASSQDQGGSRSWVSGNTIYF. Here the CDR3 DNA reads TGCGCCAGCAGCCAAGACCAGGGAGGGAGTCGAAGCTGGGTCTCTGGAAACACCATATATTTT.

The V gene is TRBV21-1, the J gene TRBJ2-7; TRBD2 is the table's D call and was not checked against the DNA. TRBV21-1 is listed as a pseudogene. CDR3 length equals 18 residues. CDR3 region: CASSTHLAGGVPGGEQYF. The CDR3 DNA is TGTGCCAGCAGCACCCACCTAGCGGGTGGCGTGCCGGGGGGGGAGCAGTACTTC.

The rearrangement links TRBV12-3 or TRBV12-4 to TRBJ1-5; D remains unclear. Trimming stripped 1 base from V and 5 bases from J, with 3 bases between. This CDR3 contains 12 residues. As DNA, the CDR3 is TGTGCCAGCAGTTTAGGGCATCAGCCCCAGCATTTT. Protein: CASSLGHQPQHF.

The chain carries TRBV6-6 and TRBJ1-5; 7 bases agree with TRBD1. Looked up from germline, CDR1 is MNHNY and CDR2 is SVGAGI (reference sequence). V was clipped by 6 bases and J by 1 base; unmatched bases: 9. There are 16 residues in the CDR3. The CDR3 coding sequence is TGTGCCAGCAGCCCTCGAGGGGGCGAGAGCAATCAGCCCCAGCATTTT. The encoded protein is CASSPRGGESNQPQHF.

With regard to this clone: The junction and the germline gene differ at one end; a read error may be behind it. V gene TRBV7-7 combines with J gene TRBJ2-5, with D perhaps matching TRBD1 or TRBD2 (5 bases each). Per the germline V gene, CDR1 is SSHAT and CDR2 is FNYEAQ (reference sequence). This CDR3 has 14 amino acids. The CDR3 here is CASSLATAGETQYF. Written as DNA, the CDR3 is TGTGCTAGCAGCTTAGCGACAGCTGGGGAGACCCAGTACTTC.

The CDR3 loop is CASSTGSPGEKLFF. The CDR3 DNA reads TGTGCCAGCAGCACAGGGTCCCCGGGCGAAAAACTGTTTTTT. The V call is TRBV28, the J call TRBJ1-4, with D maybe TRBD1 (6 bases). This CDR3 region has 14 residues. V shed 6 bases and J shed 8 bases, with 16 bases lying between them. Germline V gene data show CDR1 as MDHEN and CDR2 as SYDVKM.